Each of the 20 T cell receptor beta chains below was sequenced from the same sample in a study of cytomegalovirus exposure and HLA in healthy donors (dated by TCRdb to about 2017). Libraries came from the immunoSEQ multiplex PCR assay. TCRdb obtained this table from immuneACCESS and retained in-frame rearrangements with V and J assigned. These tables miss some clones; where compared with another copy, unresolved V genes account for less than half of the shortfall, and the remainder is unexplained. This sample is represented by some 350,000 clones; roughly 87% of them were singletons. The top ten clonotypes cover 1% to 1.5% of the sample. Material for sequencing was PBMCs. The receptor source for this set is a woman aged 25 to 45 in good health and CMV-seropositive.

This rearrangement joins TRBV27 to TRBJ2-1; the D is unclear. The CDR3 extends over 13 amino acids. V was shortened by 3 bases and J by 5 bases, with 8 bases between the two germline ends. The germline CDR1 and CDR2 sequences are MNHEY and SMNVEV (reference sequence). DNA for the CDR3: TGTGCCAGCAGTTTCATCAGGCACAATGAGCAGTTCTTC. Translating it yields CASSFIRHNEQFF.

The J gene is TRBJ1-5, the V gene TRBV18; a possible D gene is TRBD1 (5 bases). With 3 bases removed from V and 7 bases from J, the gap between germline ends came to 10 bases. Germline-derived CDR1 and CDR2 are KGHSH and LQKENI. The CDR3 sequence is 13 residues long. In DNA form, the CDR3 reads TGTGCCAGCTCACCTCAGACAGACCAGCCCCAGCATTTT. Protein: CASSPQTDQPQHF.

V usage is TRBV28 and J usage is TRBJ2-6, with a tentative D call TRBD1 (6 bases). This CDR3 contains 15 residues. Germline values: CDR1 MDHEN, CDR2 SYDVKM. V was clipped by 8 bases and J by 2 bases, with 13 bases between them. CDR3 residues: CASGYRGTGANVLTF. The DNA of the CDR3 is TGTGCCAGCGGTTATAGGGGGACTGGGGCCAACGTCCTGACTTTC.

The chain joins TRBV7-6 to TRBJ2-5, with D possibly matching TRBD2 (6 bases). The germline V gene encodes CDR1 SGHVS and CDR2 FNYEAQ. There are 17 residues in the CDR3. Trimming shortened V by 5 bases and J by 7 bases, and 26 bases separated the two germline ends. CDR3 nucleotides: TGTGCCAGCAGCCAGATATCCGCGGGGTTTCGGGGAGGGACCCAGTACTTC. It specifies CASSQISAGFRGGTQYF. The entire variable domain, with the rest obtained from reference TRBV7-6 and TRBJ2-5, is as follows: GAGVSQSPRYKVTKRGQDVALRCDPISGHVSLYWYRQALGQGPEFLTYFNYEAQQDKSGLPNDRFSAERPEGSISTLTIQRTEQRDSAMYRCASSQISAGFRGGTQYFGPGTRLLVL.

V usage is TRBV4-2 and J usage is TRBJ2-2; TRBD2 matches 10 bases. There are 18 residues in the CDR3. The junction had 10 bases not matched to a gene; V was cut back by 4 bases and J by 2 bases. Germline assignment: CDR1 LGHNA and CDR2 YNFKEQ. This chain's CDR3 is CASSPSGGAELNTGELFF. The CDR3 region has the DNA TGTGCCAGCAGCCCCAGCGGGGGGGCTGAGCTCAACACCGGGGAGCTGTTTTTT.

The V call is TRBV5-5, the J call TRBJ2-7; 7 bases line up with TRBD1. Germline CDR1 and CDR2: SGHKS and YYEKEE (reference sequence). This CDR3 has 16 amino acids. The V and J ends lost 2 bases and 2 bases, in that order; junction bases with no gene match: 10. CDR3 DNA sequence: TGTGCCAGCAGCTTAACCTTGGGACAGAGAACCTACGAGCAGTACTTC. Translated: CASSLTLGQRTYEQYF.

The chain employs TRBV7-9 and TRBJ2-3, with D possibly TRBD2 on 5 matching bases. CDR1 SEHNR and CDR2 FQNEAQ come from the germline V gene (reference sequence). V was trimmed by 0 bases and J by 7 bases, leaving 11 bases between them. The CDR3 totals 14 residues. In DNA, the CDR3 is TGTGCCAGCAGCTTAGCGGGAGAAAAGAATACGCAGTATTTT. It yields the protein CASSLAGEKNTQYF.

For the CDR3, the DNA is TGTGCCTGGAGTCTCGGCGGACTCTACGAGCAGTACTTC. Its protein product is CAWSLGGLYEQYF. This rearrangement joins TRBV30 to TRBJ2-7, with D tentatively TRBD2 (5 bases). Trimming pared 2 bases from V and 3 bases from J, leaving 11 bases between. Germline lookup yields CDR1 GTSNPN and CDR2 SVGIG (reference sequence). This CDR3 region has 13 residues. The variable domain in full, with the rest retrieved from reference TRBV30 and TRBJ2-7, is SQTIHQWPATLVQPVGSPLSLECTVEGTSNPNLYWYRQAAGRGLQLLFYSVGIGQISSEVPQNLSASRPQDRQFILSSKKLLLSDSGFYLCAWSLGGLYEQYFGPGTRLTVT.

The rearrangement joins TRBV2 to TRBJ1-1, with 8 bases aligning to TRBD1. Germline trimming cut 6 bases from V and 1 base from J; bases unmatched to any gene: 10. Germline lookup yields CDR1 SNHLY and CDR2 FYNNEI. There are 16 residues in the CDR3. Here the CDR3 DNA reads TGTGCCAGCAGAGCAGACAGGGGCCGCCAGAACACTGAAGCTTTCTTT. It yields the protein CASRADRGRQNTEAFF. The full variable domain, rest sourced from reference TRBV2 and TRBJ1-1, is EPEVTQTPSHQVTQMGQEVILRCVPISNHLYFYWYRQILGQKVEFLVSFYNNEISEKSEIFDDQFSVERPDGSNFTLKIRSTKLEDSAMYFCASRADRGRQNTEAFFGQGTRLTVV.

This clone was seen just once. This chain uses TRBV29-1 with TRBJ2-7, with TRBD2 matching over 8 bases. The length of the CDR3 is 16 residues. V was pared by 0 bases and J by 12 bases, with 19 bases of the junction left unmatched. CDR1 is SQVTM, CDR2 ANQGSEA, per germline. For the CDR3, the DNA is TGCAGCGTTGAAGATTCTGGAGGGGCAAGGCGGGAGGAGGTGTACTTC. This sequence encodes CSVEDSGGARREEVYF.

This chain joins TRBV2 and TRBJ2-1, with D perhaps TRBD2 (5 bases). The V gene lost 5 bases and the J gene lost 10 bases, with 12 bases spanning the gap. The germline gives CDR1 SNHLY, CDR2 FYNNEI. The CDR3 runs 12 residues. The CDR3 DNA is TGTGCCAGCAGTCAAGACTACCAAGAGCAGTTCTTC. It specifies CASSQDYQEQFF. The complete variable domain, with remaining parts taken from reference TRBV2 and TRBJ2-1, reads EPEVTQTPSHQVTQMGQEVILRCVPISNHLYFYWYRQILGQKVEFLVSFYNNEISEKSEIFDDQFSVERPDGSNFTLKIRSTKLEDSAMYFCASSQDYQEQFFGPGTRLTVL.

This clone occurred once. The V and J genes are TRBV11-1 and TRBJ1-2; possibly TRBD1 for D (5 bases). Trimming took off 5 bases at V and 5 bases at J, with 18 bases between the two ends. The CDR3 is 15 residues long. The V gene's germline CDR1 is SGHAT and CDR2 FQDESV (reference sequence). This chain's CDR3 is CASSHSGTLNYGYTF. CDR3 nucleotides: TGTGCCAGCAGCCACAGTGGGACTCTTAATTATGGCTACACCTTC.

DNA for the CDR3: TGTGCCAGCACCTCACAGCGGGAGGATGGAGATACGCAGTATTTT. It codes for CASTSQREDGDTQYF. This chain uses TRBV27 with TRBJ2-3, with 9 bases aligning to TRBD2. V lost 7 bases, J lost 5 bases, and 10 bases stayed unmatched. This CDR3 is 15 amino acids long. In germline, CDR1 is MNHEY, CDR2 SMNVEV (reference sequence).

The CDR3 DNA reads as TGTGCCAGCAGCTTGGGAGGGAGGGCGTACGAGCAGTACTTC. Its protein product is CASSLGGRAYEQYF. The rearrangement uses TRBV7-6 and TRBJ2-7; 7 nucleotides align to TRBD2. Germline loops: CDR1 SGHVS, CDR2 FNYEAQ. The CDR3 totals 14 residues. The V and J ends lost 3 bases and 4 bases, in that order; junction bases with no gene match: 6. The full variable domain, in which reference TRBV7-6 and TRBJ2-7 provide the parts outside the CDR3, is GAGVSQSPRYKVTKRGQDVALRCDPISGHVSLYWYRQALGQGPEFLTYFNYEAQQDKSGLPNDRFSAERPEGSISTLTIQRTEQRDSAMYRCASSLGGRAYEQYFGPGTRLTVT.

The chain has TRBV6-5 and TRBJ1-4; D unclear. The V end was cut by 0 bases, the J end by 5 bases, with 4 bases between. The length of the CDR3 is 13 residues. Germline V gives CDR1 MNHEY, CDR2 SVGAGI. The CDR3 protein is CASSYSQNEKLFF. In DNA, the CDR3 is TGTGCCAGCAGTTACTCGCAGAATGAAAAACTGTTTTTT.

This chain links TRBV27 with TRBJ1-3; unclear D gene. The V gene's germline CDR1 is MNHEY and CDR2 SMNVEV (reference sequence). Trimming stripped 0 bases from V and 0 bases from J, with 6 bases between. This CDR3 spans 15 amino acids. The CDR3 DNA follows: TGTGCCAGCAGTTTATCCAGGTACTCTGGAAACACCATATATTTT. It yields the protein CASSLSRYSGNTIYF.

J is TRBJ2-7 and V is TRBV19; weak D call: TRBD1 (6 bases). V dropped 2 bases and J dropped 2 bases, with 13 bases sitting between them. The CDR3 is 15 amino acids. Germline V gives CDR1 LNHDA, CDR2 SQIVND (reference sequence). CDR3 in amino acids: CASSIRKDRAYEQYF. The CDR3 DNA is TGTGCCAGTAGTATAAGGAAGGACAGAGCCTACGAGCAGTACTTC.

The chain has TRBV6-5 and TRBJ2-7; 9 bases are shared with TRBD2. Germline CDR1 and CDR2: MNHEY and SVGAGI. The CDR3 spans 15 residues. V was pared by 0 bases and J by 4 bases, with 4 bases of the junction left unmatched. The CDR3: CASSYSASGVYEQYF. Written as DNA, the CDR3 is TGTGCCAGCAGTTACTCGGCTAGCGGGGTTTACGAGCAGTACTTC.

The V and J genes are TRBV4-1 and TRBJ1-2, with 7 bases identical to TRBD1. V shed 5 bases and J 8 bases; nucleotides not matched to a gene: 8. The germline V gene encodes CDR1 MGHRA and CDR2 YSYEKL. CDR3 length: 13 residues. The CDR3 sequence is CASSDRVLNGYTF. CDR3 bases: TGCGCCAGCAGCGACAGGGTTTTGAACGGCTACACCTTC.

The rearrangement joins TRBV28 to TRBJ1-5; the D is unclear. The CDR3 loop spans 12 amino acids. V was pared by 5 bases and J by 2 bases, with 4 bases between. Germline CDR1 is MDHEN and CDR2 is SYDVKM. The CDR3 loop reads CASSQGNQPQHF. In nucleotides, the CDR3 is TGTGCCAGCAGTCAGGGCAATCAGCCCCAGCATTTT.